The 9 T cell receptor beta chains presented below share a single source sample, sequenced in a study of early T cells in non-severe SARS-CoV-2 infection. TCRdb processed the 5' RACE reads anew with MiXCR; each CDR3 protein has one entry. There are under 70,000 distinct CDR3 sequences in the sample; around 13% occur only once, and roughly 10% lies in the top ten. The sample consisted of whole blood, taken at baseline. The receptor source for this set is an adult who was a healthcare worker with PCR-confirmed SARS-CoV-2 infection or an uninfected control (not recorded which).

This clonotype was seen many times. The CDR3 spells CASSLGADYEQYF. The CDR3 DNA reads TGTGCCAGCAGCTTGGGCGCAGACTACGAGCAGTACTTC. The chain has TRBV5-6 and TRBJ2-7; D remains unclear. CDR3 size: 13 residues. Germline CDR1 and CDR2: SGHDT and YYEEEE. Between the trimmed V and J ends, which lost 0 bases and 3 bases, there was a span of 7 bases.

The genes are TRBV11-1 and TRBJ2-3, with 10 bases identical to TRBD2. The CDR3 spans 16 residues. The germline V gene encodes CDR1 SGHAT and CDR2 FQDESV (reference sequence). J lost 2 bases, V lost 5 bases, and 7 bases had no gene match. The CDR3 DNA reads TGTGCCAGCAGCCCCGGACTAGCGGTTGCCACAGATACGCAGTATTTT. It yields the protein CASSPGLAVATDTQYF.

The rearrangement joins TRBV4-3 to TRBJ2-7; D remains ambiguous. From germline, CDR1 is LGHNA and CDR2 YSLEER. This CDR3 is 15 amino acids long. V was cut by 1 base and J by 2 bases, with 12 bases left in between. The CDR3 DNA is TGCGCCAGCAGCCAAGGAGTCGGCCTTACCTACGAGCAGTACTTC. This codes for CASSQGVGLTYEQYF.

The sample holds a few counts of this clonotype. This chain connects TRBV3-1 to TRBJ2-2; no firm D call. V lost 0 bases and J lost 6, with 8 bases in between. The CDR3 is 14 residues long. Germline V gene sequence: CDR1 LGHDT, CDR2 YNNKEL (reference sequence). This CDR3 is CASSQDIRSGELFF. The CDR3 DNA sequence: TGTGCCAGCAGCCAAGATATAAGGTCCGGGGAGCTGTTTTTT.

In this sample, this clonotype turned up a few times. The chain couples TRBV20-1 to TRBJ1-6; no reliable D call. Trimming shortened V by 3 bases and J by 3 bases, and 9 bases separated the two germline ends. Germline lookup yields CDR1 DFQATT and CDR2 SNEGSKA (reference sequence). This CDR3 contains 14 residues. CDR3: CSARGVYYNSPLHF. CDR3 in DNA: TGCAGTGCTAGGGGAGTATACTATAATTCACCCCTCCACTTT.

This chain links TRBV12-3 or TRBV12-4 with TRBJ2-4; 7 nucleotides match TRBD1. Trimming took 5 bases from V and 7 from J; bases not matched to a gene: 11. The CDR3 spans 15 residues. Here the CDR3 DNA reads TGTGCCAGCAGTCTCCCGACCGACAGGGCTAACATTCAGTACTTC. Amino acids: CASSLPTDRANIQYF.

This clonotype came up many times. The rearrangement links TRBV4-3 to TRBJ2-7; no clear D gene. The CDR3 loop spans 15 amino acids. The V gene lost 0 bases and the J gene lost 2 bases, with 11 bases spanning the gap. From germline, CDR1 is LGHNA and CDR2 YSLEER. CDR3 sequence (DNA): TGCGCCAGCAGCCAAGATCGTCTGGCCACCTACGAGCAGTACTTC. Translating it yields CASSQDRLATYEQYF.

In this sample, this clonotype turned up a few times. The chain uses TRBV3-1 and TRBJ1-2; D possibly corresponds to TRBD1 (5 bases). The V end was cut by 1 base, the J end by 7 bases, with 10 bases between. Germline V lookup: CDR1 LGHDT, CDR2 YNNKEL (reference sequence). There are 13 residues in the CDR3. The CDR3 sequence is CASSQAGVPGYTF. DNA of the CDR3: TGTGCCAGCAGCCAAGCGGGGGTCCCTGGCTACACCTTC.

This chain connects TRBV6-5 to TRBJ2-1; the match to TRBD2 covers 9 bases. V lost 3 bases, J lost 7 bases, and 7 bases stayed unmatched. CDR1 and CDR2 from the germline V gene are MNHEY and SVGAGI. This CDR3 has 15 amino acids. The CDR3 sequence: CASSYVAGGWNEQFF. CDR3 bases: TGTGCCAGCAGTTATGTGGCGGGGGGGTGGAATGAGCAGTTCTTC.